The 22 T cell receptor beta chains reported below all come from one sample, sequenced in a study of blood T cell repertoires in COVID-19. Some clones are missing from TCRdb's copy, which holds only in-frame ones; the method was immunoSEQ multiplex PCR. This table holds tens of thousands of clones, approximately 80% found once. The sample was peripheral blood. The receptors come from a man younger than 40 with COVID-19, enrolled during active disease.

The chain has TRBV29-1 and TRBJ2-7; weak D call: TRBD2 (5 bases). Germline assignment: CDR1 SQVTM and CDR2 ANQGSEA. Trimming shortened V by 7 bases and J by 4 bases, and 20 bases separated the two germline ends. The CDR3 has 14 amino acids. This CDR3 reads CSAQRAVGAYEQYF. CDR3 bases: TGCAGCGCCCAAAGGGCGGTGGGAGCATACGAGCAGTACTTC.

The gene calls are TRBV27 and TRBJ2-2; D is possibly TRBD2 (6 bases). V lost 8 bases, J lost 2 bases, and 12 bases lay in between. Germline values: CDR1 MNHEY, CDR2 SMNVEV (reference sequence). The CDR3 has 14 amino acids. The CDR3 is CASGAGLNTGELFF. DNA of the CDR3: TGTGCCAGCGGGGCGGGGCTTAACACCGGGGAGCTGTTTTTT.

V is TRBV2 and J is TRBJ2-4, with TRBD1 matching over 11 bases. The germline gives CDR1 SNHLY, CDR2 FYNNEI. This CDR3 comprises 14 residues. The trim removed 6 bases at V and 6 bases at J, leaving 4 bases unmatched. CDR3 protein: CASRGTGGTNIQYF. The CDR3 nucleotides are TGTGCCAGCAGGGGGACAGGGGGGACAAACATTCAGTACTTC.

The gene calls are TRBV25-1 and TRBJ1-1; D remains unclear. Trimming removed 1 base from V and 0 bases from J, with 12 bases in between. From germline, CDR1 is MGHDK and CDR2 SYGVNS. The CDR3 contains 16 residues. CDR3 nucleotides: TGTGCCAGCAGTGAATCGGGAGGAATCATGAACACTGAAGCTTTCTTT. It codes for CASSESGGIMNTEAFF. The whole variable domain, filled in from reference TRBV25-1 and TRBJ1-1, reads EADIYQTPRYLVIGTGKKITLECSQTMGHDKMYWYQQDPGMELHLIHYSYGVNSTEKGDLSSESTVSRIRTEHFPLTLESARPSHTSQYLCASSESGGIMNTEAFFGQGTRLTVV.

CDR3 sequence reads: CASSQSTGLGYTF. CDR3 in DNA: TGTGCCAGCAGCCAATCTACCGGTCTGGGCTACACCTTC. The V gene is TRBV14, the J gene TRBJ1-2; no reliable D call. With 2 bases removed from V and 8 bases from J, the gap between germline ends came to 12 bases. Looked up from germline, CDR1 is SGHDN and CDR2 is FVKESK. The CDR3 extends over 13 amino acids.

V and J are TRBV5-4 and TRBJ2-2; a possible D gene is TRBD1 (5 bases). Germline V CDR1 and CDR2: SGHNT, YYREEE (reference sequence). The CDR3 sequence is 15 residues long. V was clipped by 4 bases and J by 0 bases, with 10 bases between them. The CDR3 reads CASSPDRPNTGELFF. The CDR3 DNA sequence: TGTGCCAGCAGCCCCGACAGACCGAACACCGGGGAGCTGTTTTTT.

This clone was observed once. The chain joins TRBV30 to TRBJ2-5, with a weak D call TRBD2 (6 bases). The CDR3 covers 13 residues. V lost 4 bases, J lost 5 bases, and 14 bases lay in between. Germline CDR1 is GTSNPN and CDR2 is SVGIG (reference sequence). The DNA for the CDR3 is TGTGCCTGGACCCGGACTAACGGGGAGACCCAGTACTTC. It codes for CAWTRTNGETQYF. Variable domain in full (rest from reference TRBV30 and TRBJ2-5): SQTIHQWPATLVQPVGSPLSLECTVEGTSNPNLYWYRQAAGRGLQLLFYSVGIGQISSEVPQNLSASRPQDRQFILSSKKLLLSDSGFYLCAWTRTNGETQYFGPGTRLLVL.

Only one count was recorded for this clone. The chain joins TRBV7-9 to TRBJ2-1, with TRBD2 matching 12 bases. Trimming took 1 base from V and 8 from J; bases not matched to a gene: 9. The germline gives CDR1 SEHNR, CDR2 FQNEAQ (reference sequence). CDR3 length: 17 amino acids. The DNA of the CDR3 is TGTGCCAGCAGCTTAGTCCTCCTAGCGGGAGGGATTGATGAGCAGTTCTTC. Residues: CASSLVLLAGGIDEQFF. The entire variable domain, with the rest obtained from reference TRBV7-9 and TRBJ2-1, is as follows: DTGVSQNPRHKITKRGQNVTFRCDPISEHNRLYWYRQTLGQGPEFLTYFQNEAQLEKSRLLSDRFSAERPKGSFSTLEIQRTEQGDSAMYLCASSLVLLAGGIDEQFFGPGTRLTVL.

This clone was observed a few times. Here the CDR3 DNA reads TGTGCCAGCAGCTCGGAAGGACAGGGTTCCACTGAAGCTTTCTTT. As protein: CASSSEGQGSTEAFF. The rearrangement uses TRBV7-9 and TRBJ1-1; 8 bases are a match to TRBD1. Per germline, CDR1 SEHNR and CDR2 FQNEAQ (reference sequence). V lost 4 bases and J lost 4; bases outside the gene matches: 8. CDR3 size: 15 residues.

This clone is classed as medium-sized (0.01 to 0.1%). The chain employs TRBV6-4 and TRBJ2-3; 8 bases agree with TRBD2. V lost 0 bases to trimming and J lost 1 base; unmatched junction nucleotides: 0. CDR1 and CDR2 from the germline V gene are MRHNA and SNTAGT. CDR3 length equals 15 residues. CDR3 nucleotides: TGTGCCAGCAGTGACTCTAGCGGGGGCACAGATACGCAGTATTTT. Translation gives CASSDSSGGTDTQYF.

The chain employs TRBV29-1 and TRBJ2-7, with 10 bases fitting TRBD1. Unmatched junction bases numbered 8, after V lost 7 bases and J lost 2 bases. The V gene's germline CDR1 is SQVTM and CDR2 ANQGSEA. The CDR3 totals 14 residues. Here the CDR3 reads CSGGTGVGAYEQYF. In nucleotides, the CDR3 is TGCAGCGGCGGGACAGGGGTTGGGGCCTACGAGCAGTACTTC.

The chain joins TRBV4-1 to TRBJ2-5; 8 bases match TRBD1. J lost 0 bases, V lost 1 base, and 1 base had no gene match. The germline CDR1 and CDR2 sequences are MGHRA and YSYEKL. The CDR3 runs 15 residues. CDR3: CASSQGQGNQETQYF. CDR3 in DNA: TGCGCCAGCAGCCAAGGACAGGGGAACCAAGAGACCCAGTACTTC.

The CDR3 spells CASSQGTGGTYEQYF. The CDR3 nucleotides read TGCGCCAGCAGCCAAGGGACAGGGGGCACCTACGAGCAGTACTTC. The rearrangement uses TRBV4-1 and TRBJ2-7; 11 positions match TRBD1. J gave up 2 bases and V 1 base, and 1 base lay outside the gene matches. The CDR3 consists of 15 residues. The germline gives CDR1 MGHRA, CDR2 YSYEKL.

This clone was detected only once. The chain recombines TRBV28 with TRBJ2-1; 11 bases are shared with TRBD2. The CDR3 is made up of 15 amino acids. The germline gives CDR1 MDHEN, CDR2 SYDVKM. V lost 3 bases to trimming and J lost 4 bases; unmatched junction nucleotides: 2. The CDR3 is CASSLLAGGYNEQFF. The CDR3 DNA is TGTGCCAGCAGTTTGCTAGCGGGGGGATACAATGAGCAGTTCTTC.

The chain links TRBV7-9 to TRBJ2-7, with D unresolved. Germline loops: CDR1 SEHNR, CDR2 FQNEAQ (reference sequence). V lost 4 bases and J lost 3, with 19 bases in between. The CDR3 sequence is 16 residues long. CDR3 DNA: TGTGCCAGCAGCTCCACAGAGAAACCCTACCACTACGAGCAGTACTTC. Protein product: CASSSTEKPYHYEQYF. The entire variable domain, with the rest obtained from reference TRBV7-9 and TRBJ2-7, is as follows: DTGVSQNPRHKITKRGQNVTFRCDPISEHNRLYWYRQTLGQGPEFLTYFQNEAQLEKSRLLSDRFSAERPKGSFSTLEIQRTEQGDSAMYLCASSSTEKPYHYEQYFGPGTRLTVT.

This rearrangement joins TRBV7-6 to TRBJ1-5; D perhaps matches TRBD1 (6 bases). CDR1 is SGHVS and CDR2 is FNYEAQ in the germline V gene. V gave up 5 bases and J gave up 6 bases, with 8 bases separating them. There are 12 residues in the CDR3. In DNA, the CDR3 is TGTGCCAGCAGCCCCAGGGGTCAGCCCCAGCATTTT. Translated: CASSPRGQPQHF.

The V and J genes are TRBV6-6 and TRBJ2-6, with D perhaps matching TRBD1 (5 bases). The V and J ends lost 7 bases and 2 bases respectively, with 6 bases between them. Germline V gene sequence: CDR1 MNHNY, CDR2 SVGAGI (reference sequence). The CDR3 is 13 residues long. The CDR3 here is CASKGAGANVLTF. CDR3 DNA sequence: TGTGCCAGCAAAGGGGCTGGGGCCAACGTCCTGACTTTC.

A remark on this clone: The junction and the germline gene differ at one end; a read error may be behind it. The CDR3 nucleotides are TGTGCCGGCAGCTACAACACTAGGACAGCTGGAAACACCATATATTTT. It is translated as CAGSYNTRTAGNTIYF. This rearrangement joins TRBV5-8 to TRBJ1-3, with a possible D match to TRBD1 (6 bases). CDR3 length equals 16 residues. Germline V gene data show CDR1 as SGHTS and CDR2 as YDEGEE.

The CDR3 here is CASSLGDRGPYEQYF. The CDR3 DNA reads TGTGCCAGCAGCTTAGGGGACAGGGGACCCTACGAGCAGTACTTC. The chain links TRBV7-6 to TRBJ2-7, with TRBD1 matching 10 bases. Germline-derived CDR1 and CDR2 are SGHVS and FNYEAQ. The CDR3 loop spans 15 amino acids. V shed 1 base and J 2 bases; nucleotides not matched to a gene: 2.

V gene TRBV7-9 combines with J gene TRBJ2-7; TRBD1 matches at 7 bases. V shed 4 bases and J 5 bases; nucleotides not matched to a gene: 8. This CDR3 has 14 residues. CDR1 and CDR2 from the germline V gene are SEHNR and FQNEAQ (reference sequence). The CDR3 loop is CASSSRQGGHEQYF. For the CDR3, the DNA is TGTGCCAGCAGCTCCCGACAGGGTGGGCACGAGCAGTACTTC.

This chain joins TRBV12-2 and TRBJ1-2. TRBV12-2 is deemed a pseudogene. There are 16 residues in the CDR3. CDR3 sequence: CASRLETVSTHYGYTF. In DNA form, the CDR3 reads TGTGCAAGTCGCTTAGAAACGGTTTCAACGCACTATGGCTACACCTTC.

CDR3 bases: TGTGCCAGCAGGGCAGGGGGCTTCTACGAGCAGTACTTC. This codes for CASRAGGFYEQYF. The chain combines TRBV11-3 with TRBJ2-7, with 8 bases matching TRBD1. Germline CDR1 reads SGHNT; CDR2 reads YENEEA. The CDR3 is made up of 13 amino acids. The V and J ends lost 6 bases and 3 bases, in that order; junction bases with no gene match: 4.